Detailed here is one TCR beta chain. This clonotype has at least ten counts. Its cognate antigen has yet to be identified. The input lacks base qualities; no much larger clone sits a single base away. TCRbeta-specific cDNA was reverse-transcribed from roughly 500 ng total RNA using a constant-region primer and ProtoScript II reverse transcriptase. Construction of the TCRbeta libraries relied on three nested rounds of multiplex PCR, following a slightly modified ARM-PCR procedure. Each of the first two PCR rounds ran for 10 cycles and used multiplex TRBV1-TRBV30 forward primers together with a Cbeta reverse primer. A final 25-cycle PCR with Deep VentR polymerase added sample barcodes and Illumina adapters. Before sequencing, amplicons of 200-500 bp were purified from gel using a QIAquick gel extraction kit. The TCRbeta amplicons were sequenced with 250-bp paired-end reads on an Illumina HiSeq 2500. On the study's bioinformatics: Reads were quality-trimmed with Trimmomatic v0.33, and paired reads were merged with FLASH v1.2.11 to recover full CDR3 sequences. V, D and J germline segments were assigned to the rearranged TCRbeta sequences by MiGEC v1.2.1b. Clonotype statistics and Shannon-Wiener diversity indices were computed with VDJtools v1.0.0. Except for diversity analysis, only each sample's 250 most abundant clonotypes were used in subsequent analyses to reduce sampling bias. TCRdb took the public reads, trimmed them with fastp at Q25, ran MiXCR for clone calling and kept in-frame beta chains. A single entry per CDR3 protein holds the most common genes and DNA from its merged rows. TCRdb, not the authors, supplied the V and J calls. Present in this sample are around 330,000 distinct CDR3 sequences, roughly 60% of which were seen just once. Of the sample, roughly 9% falls within the top ten clones.

The data belong to a study of tumor-infiltrating lymphocytes in primary liver carcinoma (dated by TCRdb to 2017 to 2019). For the study in its entirety: Between late 2015 and 2016, five patients in China with histopathologically diagnosed primary liver carcinoma had surgical resection. Of the five patients (three men and two women, aged 30 to 69 years), four had hepatocellular carcinoma and one had combined HCC and intrahepatic cholangiocarcinoma. The five patients had tumors staged T1-T3 N0M0, with maximum diameters ranging from 4.2 to 10 cm. Samples yielded roughly 3.5 to 8 million productive TCRbeta reads; read depth did not differ significantly between tissue types. For each liver tumor, the study sampled five regions along with adjacent normal tissue and blood, and applied TCRbeta repertoire sequencing, expression microarrays and whole-exome sequencing. A total of some 35 specimens from 5 patients underwent TCRbeta repertoire sequencing, comprising some 25 tumor regions, 5 adjacent noncancerous liver tissues and 5 peripheral blood samples. Technical replicate repertoires showed high reproducibility, with mean shared-clone rates approximately 0.9 and correlation coefficients above 0.95. Overall study results and their limits: Compared with blood, tumors had a significantly larger share of the repertoire taken up by the top 250 clones (p = 0.039). Because sequencing covered only the TCR beta chain and unpaired alpha chains were not captured, true repertoire diversity is likely underestimated. Consistent with antigen-driven expansion, pairs of tumor regions showed higher repertoire overlap (mean approximately 35%) than either tumor-adjacent pairs (around 17%) or tumor-blood pairs (approximately 15%). Only five patients were included in the study, and the authors note that the findings should be validated in a larger study. Because the samples were bulk and unsorted, CD4+ and CD8+ T cell repertoires could not be compared.

Blood RNA was extracted from unsorted whole blood using TRIzol reagent, and germline DNA was obtained with the DNeasy Blood & Tissue kit. At the time of sampling, the patients were treatment-naive and had chronic HBV infection. Before surgery, approximately 3.8 milliliters of peripheral blood were collected into K2EDTA tubes. Its CDR3 holds 13 amino acids, cysteine through phenylalanine. Just the 39-base CDR3 DNA is kept, in frame starting at base 1. Taken from the germline V gene, the CDR1 and CDR2 loops are LGHNA and YNFKEQ. At the junction V is shortened by 2 bases and J by 7 bases, with 9 bases in between.

This clonotype originated in a man in his forties or fifties with primary liver carcinoma and hepatitis B virus infection. Sequencing was carried out using peripheral blood. The V gene is TRBV4-2 and the J gene is TRBJ1-5; a weak D assignment points to TRBD1 (6 bases agree). The CDR3 has the sequence CASSQSDSQPQHF. Read as DNA, the sequence is TGTGCCAGCAGCCAATCGGACAGCCAGCCCCAGCATTTT.